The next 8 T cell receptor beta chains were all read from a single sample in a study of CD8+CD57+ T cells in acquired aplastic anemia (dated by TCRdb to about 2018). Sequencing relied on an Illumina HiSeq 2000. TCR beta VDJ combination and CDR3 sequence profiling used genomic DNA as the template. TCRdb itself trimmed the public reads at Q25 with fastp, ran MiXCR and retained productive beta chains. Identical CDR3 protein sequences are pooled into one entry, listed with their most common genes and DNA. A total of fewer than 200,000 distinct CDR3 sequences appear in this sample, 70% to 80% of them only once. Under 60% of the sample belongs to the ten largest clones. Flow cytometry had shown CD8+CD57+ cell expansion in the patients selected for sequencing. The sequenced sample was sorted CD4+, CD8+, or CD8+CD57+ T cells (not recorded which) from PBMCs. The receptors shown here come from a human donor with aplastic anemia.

CDR3 residues: CSAAWDRNSYEQYF. The CDR3, as DNA: TGCAGTGCTGCCTGGGACAGGAATAGCTACGAGCAGTACTTC. This sequence joins TRBV20-1 and TRBJ2-7; 8 positions agree with TRBD1. V shed 5 bases and J 3 bases; nucleotides not matched to a gene: 9. Germline-derived CDR1 and CDR2 are DFQATT and SNEGSKA (reference sequence). The CDR3 runs 14 residues.

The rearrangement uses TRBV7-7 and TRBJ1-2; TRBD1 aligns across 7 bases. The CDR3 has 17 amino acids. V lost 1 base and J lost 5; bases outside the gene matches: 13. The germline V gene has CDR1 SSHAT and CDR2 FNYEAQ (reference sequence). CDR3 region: CASSLEEGGQRYYGYTF. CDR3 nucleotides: TGTGCCAGCAGCTTAGAGGAAGGGGGACAGCGCTATTATGGCTACACCTTC.

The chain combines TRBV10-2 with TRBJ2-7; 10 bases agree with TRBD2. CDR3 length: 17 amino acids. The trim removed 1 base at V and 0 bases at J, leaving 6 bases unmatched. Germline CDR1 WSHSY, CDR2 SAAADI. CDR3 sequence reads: CASSEWSGRALSYEQYF. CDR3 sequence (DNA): TGCGCCAGCAGTGAGTGGAGCGGGAGGGCCCTCTCCTACGAGCAGTACTTC.

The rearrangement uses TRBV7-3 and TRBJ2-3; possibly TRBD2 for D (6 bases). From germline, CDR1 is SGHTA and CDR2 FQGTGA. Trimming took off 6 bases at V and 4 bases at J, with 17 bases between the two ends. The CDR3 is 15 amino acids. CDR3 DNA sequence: TGTGCCAGCAGTCGTAACCGGGGCGGGGCAGATACGCAGTATTTT. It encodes CASSRNRGGADTQYF.

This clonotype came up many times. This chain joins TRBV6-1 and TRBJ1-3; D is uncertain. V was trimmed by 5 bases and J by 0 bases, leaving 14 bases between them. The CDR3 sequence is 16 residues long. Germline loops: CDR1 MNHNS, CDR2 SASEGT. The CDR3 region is CASSLYQELSGNTIYF. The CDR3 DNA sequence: TGTGCCAGCAGTCTATATCAGGAGCTCTCTGGAAACACCATATATTTT.

Here the CDR3 reads CASSMGNGFGQPQHF. Here the CDR3 DNA reads TGTGCCAGTAGTATGGGAAACGGGTTTGGTCAGCCCCAGCATTTT. J is TRBJ1-5 and V is TRBV19; D uncertain. This CDR3 region has 15 residues. The germline CDR1 and CDR2 sequences are LNHDA and SQIVND (reference sequence). The V end lost 3 bases, the J end lost 6 bases, and 15 bases lay between the germline ends.

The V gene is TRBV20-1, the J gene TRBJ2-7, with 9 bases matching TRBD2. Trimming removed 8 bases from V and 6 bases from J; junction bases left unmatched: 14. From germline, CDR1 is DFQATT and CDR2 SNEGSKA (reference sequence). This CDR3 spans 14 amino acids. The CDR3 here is CSPRGAGGFLEQYF. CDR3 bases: TGCAGTCCCCGTGGGGCGGGAGGGTTTCTCGAGCAGTACTTC.

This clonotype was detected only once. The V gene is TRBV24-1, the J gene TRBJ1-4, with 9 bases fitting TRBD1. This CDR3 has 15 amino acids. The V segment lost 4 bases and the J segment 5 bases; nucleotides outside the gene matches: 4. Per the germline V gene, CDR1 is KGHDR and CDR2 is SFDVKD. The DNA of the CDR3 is TGTGCCACCAGTGACCAGACAGGGGGGAATGAAAAACTGTTTTTT. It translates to CATSDQTGGNEKLFF.